This entry concerns a single T cell receptor (beta chain). The antigen it recognizes is unknown. The input lacks base qualities; no much larger clone sits a single base away. Whole blood was collected in K2EDTA tubes by collaborating institutions according to the institutions' own protocols. Collaborator samples were shipped for TCRbeta analysis as frozen whole blood, isolated PBMCs, or DNA extracted from either sample type. The immunoSEQ Assay, a bias-controlled multiplex PCR, was used to amplify TCRbeta CDR3 regions from genomic DNA. The study's own analysis went as follows. The number of nucleated cells in each sample was estimated from the amplification of reference gene primers within the assay. To quantify the absolute abundance of each unique TCRbeta CDR3 rearrangement, sequence reads were collapsed and filtered. For each sample, productive Simpson clonality was calculated as the square root of Simpson's diversity index over productive rearrangements. TCRdb mirrors the immuneACCESS table, restricted to in-frame sequences. Some clones are absent from its copies; in checked studies, under half trace to an unresolved V gene, and the reason for the others is unknown. V, J and clone size derive from that table, while D and trimming were established from the DNA sequence. For this sample there are 250,000 to 300,000 clones; about four fifths appear just once. The ten biggest clones cover 3.1% of the sample.

The CDR1 and CDR2 encoded by the germline V gene (reference sequence) are SEHNR and FQNEAQ. The cysteine opens and the phenylalanine closes a CDR3 of 14 amino acids. The CDR3 DNA has 42 bases and is translated from base 1. Between the V and J ends, shortened by 4 bases and 8 bases respectively, the junction contains 14 bases. This sample was taken from a study of blood T cell repertoires in COVID-19 (dated by TCRdb to 2018 to 2021). In terms of the full investigation: Samples from collaborators originated in the United States, Italy and Spain and spanned both the acute and convalescent phases of COVID-19. The material from the prospective study consisted of cDNA or gDNA derived from T cells, B-cell-depleted T cells, or PBMCs. Deeply sampled blood TCRbeta repertoires from subjects exposed to, actively infected with, or recovered from COVID-19 were included in the dataset. A freely available public database, intended as a resource for researchers studying the immune response to SARS-CoV-2, is where the repertoires were released. The samples were drawn from the first 160 participants of the ongoing ImmuneRACE study and from 1,254 subjects provided by 6 global collaborators. Nearly every sample came with metadata listing a de-identified subject ID, COVID-19 status, age in years and sex. HLA class I and class II types, where available, came from metadata supplied by the sample provider rather than from assay-based typing.

General study outcomes and caveats: The amount of clinical and demographic metadata varied by source and participant and was provided uncurated.

This TCR was recovered from a woman aged 18-29 years with acute or convalescent COVID-19. The sequence links TRBV7-9 to TRBJ1-4; the D gene is perhaps TRBD1, from 5 matching bases. The sequenced sample was peripheral blood. Read as DNA, the sequence is TGTGCCAGCAGCTCGGACACGTCAACAGAAAAACTGTTTTTT. It codes for CASSSDTSTEKLFF.